The present TCR beta chain was sequenced within a study of a mutant IDH1 vaccine in newly diagnosed glioma. Study overall: Patients arrived already treated with radiotherapy, temozolomide, or both, most having had both. The study, taken as a whole, reports: With respect to changes in top peripheral T cell clonotypes, pseudoprogression seemed unrelated. The occurrence of vaccine-induced immune responses was seen in more than 85% of patients.

Libraries were prepared by immunoSEQ multiplex PCR; TCRdb keeps only in-frame clonotypes and omits some of them. The sample gives some 45,000 clones, 75% to 85% of which show up once; roughly 4.6% is in the top ten. Indicated time point: week 35, safety follow-up. Doses of 300 ug of mutant IDH1 20-mer peptide were given with topical imiquimod. In regard to this clone: Antigen unknown.

The CDR3 covers 14 residues. Trimming pared 6 bases from V and 1 base from J, leaving 13 bases between. Per the germline V gene, CDR1 is SGHVS and CDR2 is FQNEAQ. The TCR was taken from a woman in her fifties or sixties with glioma. The J gene is TRBJ2-7, the V gene TRBV7-8, with D unclear. Sequencing was performed on PBMCs, taken from a glioma patient whose treatment included an IDH1 peptide vaccine. The CDR3 DNA reads as TGTGCCAGCAGAAAAGCCACTTTATCCTACGAGCAGTACTTC. It yields the protein CASRKATLSYEQYF.